These T cell receptor beta chains were read from a single sample in a study of T cells after yellow fever vaccination. A single record per CDR3 protein comes from TCRdb applying MiXCR to the 5' RACE reads. Of 160,000 or so distinct CDR3 sequences detected, less than 9% appear once; the ten largest clones hold under 3%. This sample comprised CD4+ T cells sorted from PBMCs, obtained less than 6 days after the first yellow fever vaccination. These TCRs come from a man aged 18-30 years who received the YFV17D yellow fever vaccine. Each CDR3 is given without its conserved first and last residue. Clone size is given for some rows only: seen once, a few or many times, or a class if the clone is expanded.

length: 12; J: TRBJ2-3; size: few; V: TRBV5-1; CDR3: ASSSIGGVLPQY
length: 15; J: TRBJ2-2; size: many; V: TRBV7-2; CDR3: ASSLSPSQTNTGELF
length: 14; J: TRBJ2-5; size: few; V: TRBV3-1; CDR3: ASSQEQRGGVETQY
length: 12; J: TRBJ1-2; size: -; V: TRBV11-2; CDR3: ASSLVENGYGYT
length: 11; J: TRBJ1-5; size: few; V: TRBV19; CDR3: ASTRDHNQPQH
length: 10; J: TRBJ2-1; size: many; V: TRBV18; CDR3: ASSKTGDEQF
length: 11; J: TRBJ1-1; size: few; V: TRBV28; CDR3: ASTIRVRAEAF
length: 12; J: TRBJ1-4; size: few; V: TRBV18; CDR3: ASSPNRGDEKLF
length: 11; J: TRBJ1-6; size: many; V: TRBV7-2; CDR3: ASSLNSHSPLH
length: 12; J: TRBJ2-5; size: many; V: TRBV5-4; CDR3: ASSLGGREETQY
length: 14; J: TRBJ2-1; size: -; V: TRBV4-2; CDR3: ASSQDWGGGYNEQF
length: 9; J: TRBJ1-1; size: many; V: TRBV30; CDR3: AWSVQGSAF
length: 12; J: TRBJ1-2; size: many; V: TRBV20-1; CDR3: SASLGQGEIGYT
length: 9; J: TRBJ1-1; size: many; V: TRBV24-1; CDR3: ATSNGRAAF
length: 14; J: TRBJ2-5; size: few; V: TRBV5-1; CDR3: ASSEDRGPAGETQY
length: 10; J: TRBJ2-3; size: few; V: TRBV5-6; CDR3: ASSKQWDTQY
length: 13; J: TRBJ1-1; size: few; V: TRBV5-1; CDR3: ASSLAGQENTEAF
length: 13; J: TRBJ2-5; size: many; V: TRBV5-1; CDR3: ASSPYGGGQETQY
length: 13; J: TRBJ2-3; size: many; V: TRBV27; CDR3: ASSSSGGASDTQY
length: 12; J: TRBJ1-5; size: many; V: TRBV5-1; CDR3: ASSRDGNNQPQH
length: 15; J: TRBJ1-2; size: few; V: TRBV5-1; CDR3: ASSSGAAGPHNYGYT
length: 13; J: TRBJ1-4; size: many; V: TRBV4-3; CDR3: ASSLGTGRDEKLF
length: 13; J: TRBJ2-6; size: -; V: TRBV3-1; CDR3: ASSQVPSGANVLT
length: 14; J: TRBJ2-1; size: few; V: TRBV4-2; CDR3: ASSQVSGGNYNEQF
length: 12; J: TRBJ2-7; size: many; V: TRBV3-1; CDR3: ASSPDAWVYEQY
length: 13; J: TRBJ2-7; size: many; V: TRBV10-3; CDR3: AINGASGGLYEQY
length: 11; J: TRBJ2-6; size: many; V: TRBV11-2; CDR3: ASSLAGANVLT
length: 12; J: TRBJ2-7; size: many; V: TRBV12-3/TRBV12-4; CDR3: ASRFTGADYEQY
length: 11; J: TRBJ1-1; size: few; V: TRBV3-1; CDR3: ASSLQQGSEAF
length: 12; J: TRBJ2-3; size: few; V: TRBV4-3; CDR3: ASSQDPVTDTQY
length: 14; J: TRBJ1-1; size: -; V: TRBV7-9; CDR3: ASSFPGRGVNTEAF
length: 13; J: TRBJ2-5; size: few; V: TRBV5-8; CDR3: ASSRGTGDQETQY
length: 11; J: TRBJ2-1; size: many; V: TRBV20-1; CDR3: SATSGGRNEQF
length: 14; J: TRBJ1-1; size: few; V: TRBV19; CDR3: ASKDYYGSGNTEAF
length: 12; J: TRBJ1-1; size: many; V: TRBV11-2; CDR3: ASSLAARASEAF
length: 11; J: TRBJ2-5; size: many; V: TRBV29-1; CDR3: SGSGAAGQTQY
length: 15; J: TRBJ2-2; size: -; V: TRBV12-3/TRBV12-4; CDR3: ASSFPTAIDGTGELF